Sequencing of this T cell receptor (beta chain) was carried out in a study of identical twins. Between the trimmed V and J ends, which lost 1 base and 0 bases, there was a span of 11 bases. This CDR3 comprises 16 residues. Germline CDR1 and CDR2: MGHRA and YSYEKL. Of note for this clonotype: Antigen specificity is unknown.

With template switching, a universal primer site was added, and the cDNA carried unique molecular identifiers. TCRdb independently ran MiXCR on the 5' RACE reads; one entry per CDR3 protein. The table shows 750,000 to 950,000 distinct CDR3 sequences, with 9% to 15% occurring only once. Whole-study findings and limits: Compared with unrelated sharing, twin-shared out-of-frame alpha sequences had more low-probability sequences. Interpretation of the results relied on cross-sectional statistical analysis and not on following the same donors.

The same sample was also used in a study of yellow fever vaccine responses in identical twins.

The sequence was collected from a woman younger than 35 in good health. Sequencing was done on a sample of PBMCs. This chain joins TRBV4-1 and TRBJ2-3; D is ambiguous. The CDR3: CASSQVNLISTDTQYF. The CDR3 nucleotides are TGCGCCAGCAGCCAAGTGAACCTAATTAGCACAGATACGCAGTATTTT.